This T cell receptor (beta chain) was identified during a study of Graves' ophthalmopathy and Graves' hyperthyroidism (dated by TCRdb to the late 2010s). About the full investigation: A patient counted as having stable hyperthyroidism if there was no progression to ophthalmopathy within 18 months of follow-up. TCR beta repertoire signatures were used to distinguish Graves' ophthalmopathy from Graves' hyperthyroidism and to predict progression to ophthalmopathy. In total, approximately 140 blood samples were TCR-sequenced: 43 ophthalmopathy, some 75 hyperthyroidism and about 17 hyperthyroidism-to-ophthalmopathy patients. To explore V-J signatures distinguishing ophthalmopathy from hyperthyroidism, a discovery set of about 99 patients (roughly 44 ophthalmopathy, over 55 stable hyperthyroidism) was enrolled. For independent validation, a separate cohort was made up of 18 hyperthyroidism patients plus 17 patients who later progressed from hyperthyroidism to ophthalmopathy. In roughly 6 hyperthyroidism patients, the T-cell repertoire of thyroid tissue was compared with the T-cell repertoire of blood. After sampling, hyperthyroidism patients received methimazole starting at 30 mg daily, and ophthalmopathy patients received high-dose intravenous methylprednisolone.

The CDR3 covers 13 residues, taking in both the cysteine and the phenylalanine. The sequence is cut down to CDR3 DNA, 39 bases in frame from base 1. Here V drops 4 bases and J drops 6 bases, and the junction holds 5 bases not matched to any gene. For CDR1 and CDR2, the germline V gene lists SGHDT and YYEEEE. Findings and caveats that apply to the study as a whole: The 13-signature model separated ophthalmopathy from stable hyperthyroidism with approximately 88% sensitivity and 81% to 82% specificity in cross-validation, and 80%/75% in the test set. Sample size was not statistically predetermined, and group allocation was not concealed from the investigators. In validation, the model predicted ophthalmopathy progression with 70.59% sensitivity and approximately 75% specificity; roughly 11 predicted patients were CT-confirmed with GO in a median of approximately six months. Most expanded thyroid clonotypes with a frequency above 0.001 also appeared in blood, which suggests that blood repertoires may reflect the immune response in the thyroid.

This clonotype appeared many times. Its antigen is still unknown. No base-level quality is on record; no much larger clone is a single base apart. For repertoire sequencing, TCR beta CDR3 regions were amplified from RNA transcripts. The first round of RT-PCR was done with HTBI primers and the Qiagen OneStep RT-PCR kit, and was followed by a second round of multiplex PCR, then size selection and purification. Libraries were sequenced paired-end with 100 bp reads on an Illumina HiSeq2000. On the authors' methods: Reads were processed with SOAPnuke, discarding reads with adapters, uncalled bases, mean Phred below 15, or no exact constant-primer or identifier match. COPE v1.2.5 was used to merge the high-quality paired reads. Clonotypes were defined as unique nucleotide sequences and were aligned to IMGT TRB V, D and J references using MiTCR v1.1. The analysis was limited to V-J combinations with a frequency above 0.0001, which together covered 99.2% of repertoires. A TCR clonal expansion and chaos score per V-J combination was defined as the ratio of F50 clonal expansion to chaos observed in the TCRdist matrix. Welch's t-statistics and random forest were used to narrow the features down to roughly twelve V-J combinations, which were then fed into a naive Bayes classifier. The Morisita-Horn index was used to measure how similar the thyroid and blood repertoires were. The public reads were run again by TCRdb, first through fastp at Q25 and then through MiXCR, and only productive beta chains were kept. Rows with one shared CDR3 protein collapse into an entry with the most common genes and DNA. For this entry, the V and J calls and clone size follow TCRdb and not the study's own pipeline. This sample has 900,000 to 1,200,000 distinct CDR3 sequences in its table, and roughly 35% of those were observed once. Of the sample, 11% falls within the top ten clones.

Patients with hyperthyroidism were aged 18 to 65 years, had been newly diagnosed, and had a disease duration of less than 2 months. Patients were excluded if they had other autoimmune diseases, uncontrolled infections, pregnancy or lactation. Clinical symptoms, serum thyroxine, TRAb, thyroid ultrasound and orbital computed tomography were used for diagnosis. Total RNA was extracted using Trizol reagent, and RNA quality was checked on an Agilent 2100 Bioanalyzer. The TCR was taken from an adult man with Graves' hyperthyroidism. Sequences were obtained from peripheral blood or thyroid tissue (not recorded which). The rearrangement joined TRBV5-6 to TRBJ1-2; 8 central nucleotides agree with TRBD1. The CDR3 protein is CASSPGGGDGYTF. The sequence in DNA is TGTGCCAGCAGCCCAGGGGGCGGGGATGGCTACACCTTC.